The clone carrying this T cell receptor (beta chain) was seen a handful of times. No antigen is known for it. This record comes from a study of T cells after yellow fever vaccination. Study overall: Fractions of low cell number were prepared using SMART-Seq v4 Ultra Low Input. Regarding the study as a whole: Booster sampling recovered most clones from primary vaccination (96% CD4, approximately 90% CD8). From the bulk population, abundant clonotypes could contaminate and appear within FACS-sorted repertoires.

Looked up from germline, CDR1 is SNHLY and CDR2 is FYNNEI. With 3 bases removed from V and 8 bases from J, the gap between germline ends came to 14 bases. The CDR3 has 14 residues. It was through 5'RACE template switching that TCR cDNA was made, with a universal primer site and UMIs added. TCRdb fed the 5' RACE reads into MiXCR, producing one record per CDR3 protein. Here the sample spans 400,000 to 650,000 distinct CDR3 sequences, 21% being singletons. The chain is built from TRBV2 and TRBJ2-4, with a weak D call TRBD2 (7 bases). The TCR originated in a man younger than 30 who received the YFV17D yellow fever vaccine. The sample here was PBMCs, taken approximately 22 days after the first yellow fever vaccination. CDR3 loop: CASSERGGPDIQYF. In nucleotides, the CDR3 is TGTGCCAGCAGTGAGAGGGGGGGGCCTGACATTCAGTACTTC.